Reported below is one TCR beta chain. What it binds is not known. This sample was taken from a study of T cell responses to AZD1222 COVID-19 vaccine. Regarding the study as a whole: Targeting of unmutated variant regions was reportedly seen in nearly half of spike-specific TCRs. Among those given AZD1222, only 6 or 7 were seropositive at baseline. Vaccine-associated CD4 TCRs spanned spike, dominant at 160-218 and 743-854. Donors in the cohort were predominantly white British and more often female, and clonal diversity was possibly underestimated.

CDR3 length: 13 amino acids. V lost 7 bases to trimming and J lost 1 base, with 10 bases between them. Some clones are missing from TCRdb's copy, which holds only in-frame ones; the method was immunoSEQ multiplex PCR. The sample lists over 100,000 clones, over 75% occurring once. This TCR was recovered from an adult in good health. The sequenced sample was peripheral blood, obtained on day 0 of MenACWY control vaccination. V gene TRBV12-3 or TRBV12-4 combines with J gene TRBJ1-1; D may be TRBD1 (5 bases). The CDR3 region is CASTMTANTEAFF. The CDR3, as DNA: TGTGCCAGCACTATGACAGCGAACACTGAAGCTTTCTTT.